This T cell receptor (beta chain) comes out of a study of T-cell memory formation after mild COVID-19. General study findings and limits: Second-wave clones that peaked on day 37 lacked confirmed SARS-CoV-2 specificity.

As to this clonotype: The antigen is unknown.

Constant-segment-primed 5'RACE gave TCR alpha and TCR beta cDNA libraries with sample barcodes and UMIs. Each CDR3 protein gets one entry after TCRdb re-called the 5' RACE reads with MiXCR. Of 150,000 to 200,000 distinct CDR3 sequences in the sample, roughly 13% are singletons; the top ten hold about 3.6%. The germline gives CDR1 MNHEY, CDR2 SVGAGI. CDR3 size: 15 residues. Trimming left V 2 bases short and J 0 bases short, with 10 bases between. What was sequenced was PBMCs or a T cell subset sorted from them (not recorded which). The chain uses TRBV6-5 and TRBJ1-1; possibly TRBD1 for D (5 bases). The clonotype originates from a young man who had mild COVID-19 (a few samples of this study predate the infection). Cell type and time point are not known. The CDR3 bases are TGTGCCAGCAGTTACGGGATCAGGGTGAACACTGAAGCTTTCTTT. Protein product: CASSYGIRVNTEAFF.